What follows are 21 T cell receptor beta chains derived from one specimen sequenced in a study of shared clonotypes between healthy human individuals. The data were produced by immunoSEQ multiplex PCR, yet TCRdb's version contains in-frame clones alone and is incomplete. This table holds 1,500,000 or so clones, around 97% found once. The specimen was naive CD4+ T cells sorted from blood. Subset reported: CD45RA+ positively selected. Receptors originate from a young man in good health.

The genes are TRBV7-9 and TRBJ2-4; no reliable D call. The V gene's germline CDR1 is SEHNR and CDR2 FQNEAQ (reference sequence). CDR3 length equals 16 residues. V was cut by 5 bases and J by 1 base, with 15 bases left in between. The CDR3 region has the DNA TGTGCCAGCAGCCGATCGGCAGAGTGGGCCAAAAACATTCAGTACTTC. Translated: CASSRSAEWAKNIQYF.

The chain employs TRBV7-9 and TRBJ1-5, with D uncertain. CDR1 is SEHNR and CDR2 is FQNEAQ in the germline V gene (reference sequence). The germline V and J ends were trimmed by 2 bases and 4 bases, with 6 bases remaining between them. The CDR3 is 13 amino acids. The CDR3 region is CASSLRLNQPQHF. As DNA, the CDR3 is TGTGCCAGCAGCTTACGGCTGAATCAGCCCCAGCATTTT.

This sequence joins TRBV4-1 and TRBJ1-1, with TRBD1 matching 8 bases. This CDR3 has 18 residues. Germline V CDR1 and CDR2: MGHRA, YSYEKL. After removal of 1 base from V and 0 bases from J, the junction contained 10 bases not matched to a gene. The CDR3 loop reads CASSQGPISRGLNTEAFF. The DNA for the CDR3 is TGCGCCAGCAGCCAAGGCCCAATCAGCAGGGGGCTGAACACTGAAGCTTTCTTT.

The rearrangement joins TRBV19 to TRBJ2-2; D may be TRBD2 (7 bases). The CDR3 has 17 residues. Trimming cost V 4 bases and J 2 bases, with 17 bases left between them. Germline lookup yields CDR1 LNHDA and CDR2 SQIVND (reference sequence). DNA of the CDR3: TGTGCCAGTAGTAGGACCTTAGGGGGGGCCAACACCGGGGAGCTGTTTTTT. Translating gives CASSRTLGGANTGELFF.

The V gene is TRBV7-9, the J gene TRBJ2-1; unclear D gene. CDR3 length: 11 amino acids. V dropped 5 bases and J dropped 8 bases, with 7 bases sitting between them. The germline V gene encodes CDR1 SEHNR and CDR2 FQNEAQ (reference sequence). The CDR3 DNA sequence: TGTGCCAGCAGCCGACTTTATGAGCAGTTCTTC. Its translation: CASSRLYEQFF.

This chain joins TRBV18 and TRBJ2-2; 11 bases are a match to TRBD2. The V gene's germline CDR1 is KGHSH and CDR2 LQKENI. Trimming took 0 bases from V and 7 from J; bases not matched to a gene: 4. This CDR3 is 16 amino acids long. CDR3 residues: CASSPPSLAGVGELFF. CDR3 coding DNA: TGTGCCAGCTCACCACCGTCACTAGCGGGAGTCGGGGAGCTGTTTTTT.

The V call is TRBV28, the J call TRBJ2-1; TRBD1 might be the D (5 bases). CDR1 is MDHEN, CDR2 SYDVKM, per germline. V was trimmed by 4 bases and J by 6 bases, leaving 22 bases between them. This CDR3 is 17 amino acids long. DNA of the CDR3: TGTGCCAGCAGTTATTCCTCAAGTCGGACCCAGGGCAATGAGCAGTTCTTC. Protein product: CASSYSSSRTQGNEQFF.

The genes are TRBV5-1 and TRBJ2-3; D gene uncertain. The CDR3 extends over 15 amino acids. Looked up from germline, CDR1 is SGHRS and CDR2 is YFSETQ. Trimming stripped 1 base from V and 1 base from J, with 10 bases between. The CDR3 here is CASSLSGKGTDTQYF. CDR3 coding DNA: TGCGCCAGCAGCTTGAGTGGAAAGGGCACAGATACGCAGTATTTT. Based on the CDR3 plus reference TRBV5-1 and TRBJ2-3, the full variable domain is KAGVTQTPRYLIKTRGQQVTLSCSPISGHRSVSWYQQTPGQGLQFLFEYFSETQRNKGNFPGRFSGRQFSNSRSEMNVSTLELGDSALYLCASSLSGKGTDTQYFGPGTRLTVL.

In this sample, this clone turned up once. The rearrangement links TRBV11-2 to TRBJ2-2; no definite D call. This CDR3 contains 12 residues. V was shortened by 4 bases and J by 7 bases, with 7 bases between the two germline ends. Germline lookup yields CDR1 SGHAT and CDR2 FQNNGV. DNA of the CDR3: TGTGCCAGCAGCTCTGAGGTCGGGGAGCTGTTTTTT. Its translation is CASSSEVGELFF.

This clone has a single count. The same CDR3 can be traced to other DNA sequences in this sample. The rearrangement joins TRBV25-1 to TRBJ2-7; 8 bases line up with TRBD1. J was trimmed by 4 bases and V by 3 bases; bases with no gene match: 5. The germline V gene has CDR1 MGHDK and CDR2 SYGVNS. The CDR3 has 14 amino acids. The CDR3 DNA reads TGTGCCAGCAGTGACGCCCAGGGGGCTTACGAGCAGTACTTC. Its translation is CASSDAQGAYEQYF.

The chain links TRBV5-4 to TRBJ2-7; 14 nucleotides match TRBD2. The V and J ends lost 4 bases and 4 bases, in that order; junction bases with no gene match: 4. The CDR3 extends over 15 amino acids. Per the germline V gene, CDR1 is SGHNT and CDR2 is YYREEE (reference sequence). The DNA of the CDR3 is TGTGCCAGCAGCCCCGGGACTAGCGGGAGATACGAGCAGTACTTC. Residues: CASSPGTSGRYEQYF. The whole variable domain, filled in from reference TRBV5-4 and TRBJ2-7, reads ETGVTQSPTHLIKTRGQQVTLRCSSQSGHNTVSWYQQALGQGPQFIFQYYREEENGRGNFPPRFSGLQFPNYSSELNVNALELDDSALYLCASSPGTSGRYEQYFGPGTRLTVT.

For this clone: This CDR3 is also generated by other DNA sequences in the sample. V and J are TRBV9 and TRBJ1-5; weak D call: TRBD1 (5 bases). Deletions cut 0 bases from V and 7 bases from J, with 11 bases between. Germline assignment: CDR1 SGDLS and CDR2 YYNGEE. CDR3 length equals 14 residues. Written as DNA, the CDR3 is TGTGCCAGCAGCGTAGCCGGGGGAAAACAGCCCCAGCATTTT. This encodes CASSVAGGKQPQHF.

Comments on this clone: Other nucleotide sequences in the sample specify the same CDR3. This chain links TRBV4-1 with TRBJ2-3, with D tentatively TRBD1 (6 bases). V dropped 1 base and J dropped 0 bases, with 11 bases sitting between them. CDR1 MGHRA and CDR2 YSYEKL come from the germline V gene. This CDR3 contains 16 residues. CDR3 loop: CASSQGTGLSTDTQYF. The CDR3, as DNA: TGCGCCAGCAGCCAAGGAACAGGGCTTAGCACAGATACGCAGTATTTT.

The rearrangement uses TRBV27 and TRBJ2-3; D unclear. The CDR3 is made up of 14 amino acids. V lost 2 bases, J lost 3 bases, and 9 bases lay in between. Germline V gene data show CDR1 as MNHEY and CDR2 as SMNVEV (reference sequence). The CDR3 is CASSLLGTTDTQYF. DNA of the CDR3: TGTGCCAGCAGTTTACTAGGAACAACAGATACGCAGTATTTT.

The chain links TRBV15 to TRBJ2-3; 10 bases fit TRBD2. CDR1 is LNHNV and CDR2 is YYDKDF in the germline V gene (reference sequence). Trimming at V came to 5 bases and at J to 5 bases, leaving 16 bases not matched to a gene. This CDR3 has 18 amino acids. The CDR3 DNA reads as TGTGCCACCAGCTTACGTATATCGACTAGCGGGTCGGGAGATACGCAGTATTTT. It translates to CATSLRISTSGSGDTQYF.

The chain employs TRBV28 and TRBJ1-5; a possible D gene is TRBD1 (5 bases). V lost 6 bases to trimming and J lost 7 bases, with 16 bases between them. From germline, CDR1 is MDHEN and CDR2 SYDVKM. The CDR3 is 14 amino acids. This chain's CDR3 is CASRTDGGFQPQHF. CDR3 nucleotides: TGTGCCAGCAGAACCGATGGGGGGTTCCAGCCCCAGCATTTT.

The count of this clone is one. The gene calls are TRBV7-9 and TRBJ1-3; the match to TRBD1 covers 9 bases. This CDR3 is built from 16 residues. Germline V gene lookup returns CDR1 SEHNR and CDR2 FQNEAQ (reference sequence). J was trimmed by 0 bases and V by 6 bases; bases with no gene match: 6. The CDR3 region is CASRPQTGGSGNTIYF. The DNA for the CDR3 is TGTGCCAGCAGACCACAGACAGGGGGCTCTGGAAACACCATATATTTT. The whole variable domain, filled in from reference TRBV7-9 and TRBJ1-3, reads DTGVSQNPRHKITKRGQNVTFRCDPISEHNRLYWYRQTLGQGPEFLTYFQNEAQLEKSRLLSDRFSAERPKGSFSTLEIQRTEQGDSAMYLCASRPQTGGSGNTIYFGEGSWLTVV.

The rearrangement uses TRBV5-1 and TRBJ2-1, with 8 bases matching TRBD1. The trim removed 4 bases at V and 6 bases at J, leaving 6 bases unmatched. Germline V gene lookup returns CDR1 SGHRS and CDR2 YFSETQ. The CDR3 has 14 residues. CDR3 in amino acids: CASSGQGAGNEQFF. The DNA for the CDR3 is TGCGCCAGCAGCGGTCAGGGGGCAGGCAATGAGCAGTTCTTC.

This chain links TRBV29-1 with TRBJ2-5; the match to TRBD2 covers 9 bases. V shed 8 bases and J 5 bases; nucleotides not matched to a gene: 12. CDR1 SQVTM and CDR2 ANQGSEA come from the germline V gene. This CDR3 is 14 amino acids long. The CDR3 DNA reads TGCAGCAGTCGAGCGGGAGGCCCTGGGGAGACCCAGTACTTC. Translated, it gives CSSRAGGPGETQYF.

The chain uses TRBV27 and TRBJ2-1; 10 bases are shared with TRBD1. The CDR3 loop spans 20 amino acids. Unmatched junction bases numbered 23, after V lost 5 bases and J lost 7 bases. The germline V gene has CDR1 MNHEY and CDR2 SMNVEV (reference sequence). The DNA of the CDR3 is TGTGCCAGCAGTCCACGACAGGGGGCGAAGATAGCGATCCAGCCTAATGAGCAGTTCTTC. Translated, it gives CASSPRQGAKIAIQPNEQFF.

The rearrangement joins TRBV10-3 to TRBJ1-2; D remains unclear. The germline V and J ends were trimmed by 4 bases and 8 bases, with 11 bases remaining between them. The germline V gene has CDR1 ENHRY and CDR2 SYGVKD. The CDR3 is made up of 12 amino acids. CDR3 region: CAISAPTGGYTF. CDR3 nucleotides: TGTGCCATCAGTGCCCCGACGGGGGGCTACACCTTC.